This TCR beta chain was recorded in a study of T cells after yellow fever vaccination. Germline values: CDR1 ENHRY, CDR2 SYGVKD. This CDR3 contains 14 residues. V was shortened by 6 bases and J by 6 bases, with 18 bases between the two germline ends. A single record per CDR3 protein comes from TCRdb applying MiXCR to the 5' RACE reads. The sample comprises roughly 180,000 distinct CDR3 sequences, approximately 6.2% of which are singletons, and nearly 3% rests with the top ten. This clonotype was recorded many times. The material sequenced was CD4+ T cells sorted from PBMCs, taken on the day of the first yellow fever vaccination. The TCR was taken from a man younger than 35 who received the YFV17D yellow fever vaccine. V gene TRBV10-3 combines with J gene TRBJ2-7, with D perhaps TRBD1 or TRBD2 (5 bases each). Here the CDR3 reads CAIRGTGTTSEQYV. The CDR3 region has the DNA TGTGCCATCAGGGGAACCGGGACGACGAGCGAGCAGTACGTC.